These T cell receptor beta chains were read from a single sample in a study of OX40 agonist ivuxolimab in advanced cancers. TCRdb's copy holds only in-frame clones and misses some; the assay was immunoSEQ multiplex PCR. The table has fewer than 60,000 clones, about 87% seen once. The source material was CD4+ or CD8+ T cells sorted from blood, sampled in a trial of the OX40 agonist ivuxolimab. These receptors were obtained from an adult with an advanced solid tumor such as melanoma, head and neck, liver or kidney cancer. Both conserved end residues are part of each CDR3. A D gene is named only where the DNA matches it firmly. Where a row states a size, it is once, few, many or the class of an expanded clone; other rows omit it.

j_call,v_call,d_call,clone_size,cdr3_nt,cdr3_aa
TRBJ1-1,TRBV18,.,.,TGTGCCAGCTCACCAGGACAGAACACTGAAGCTTTCTTT,CASSPGQNTEAFF
TRBJ2-3,TRBV6-5,TRBD1,.,TGTGCCAGCAGTACGGGACAGCGCACAGATACGCAGTATTTT,CASSTGQRTDTQYF
TRBJ2-5,TRBV28,TRBD1,.,TGTGCCAGCAGTGGGGGACAGAGTCAAGAGACCCAGTACTTC,CASSGGQSQETQYF
TRBJ1-4,TRBV7-2,.,.,TGTGCCAGCAGCTTGCCTTCCGAAAAACTGTTTTTT,CASSLPSEKLFF
TRBJ2-3,TRBV7-9,TRBD2,.,TGTGCCAGCAGCGGCCGGACTAGCGGTAACACAGATACGCAGTATTTT,CASSGRTSGNTDTQYF
TRBJ2-2,TRBV5-1,TRBD1,.,TGCGCCAGCAGGATGTCGCAGGGGGCGCTCGGGGAGCTGTTTTTT,CASRMSQGALGELFF
TRBJ1-4,TRBV28,TRBD1,once,TGTGCCAGCAGTTGGGACAGTTCTTACTCTGAAAAACTGTTTTTT,CASSWDSSYSEKLFF
TRBJ2-1,TRBV11-2,TRBD1,.,TGTGCCAGCAGCCCTATTGCCGGGACAGGGGCCCCCAATGAGCAGTTCTTC,CASSPIAGTGAPNEQFF
TRBJ1-1,TRBV4-2,.,.,TGTGCCAGCAGCTTTACAGGGACAATCGACACTGAAGCTTTCTTT,CASSFTGTIDTEAFF
TRBJ1-5,TRBV30,.,few,TGTGCCTGGAGTGTAGATGGAAAGAGCAATCAGCCCCAGCATTTT,CAWSVDGKSNQPQHF
TRBJ2-3,TRBV28,TRBD2,.,TGTGCCAGCAGTTTGACTAGCGAGAGCACAGATACGCAGTATTTT,CASSLTSESTDTQYF
TRBJ1-5,TRBV7-9,.,.,TGTGCCAGCAGCTTAGTCAGGGCTCATCAGCCCCAGCATTTT,CASSLVRAHQPQHF
TRBJ1-1,TRBV14,.,.,TGTGCCAGCAGCCAAGTTGACAGGTTTTACACTGAAGCTTTCTTT,CASSQVDRFYTEAFF
TRBJ2-7,TRBV6-1,.,.,TGTGCCAGCTTTCCGGTGGCAGGCCTCTCCTACGAGCAGTACTTC,CASFPVAGLSYEQYF
TRBJ2-1,TRBV5-5,TRBD2,.,TGTGCCAGCAGCTCGAATAGCGGGAGGAACCTCAATGAGCAGTTCTTC,CASSSNSGRNLNEQFF
TRBJ2-3,TRBV6-6,TRBD1,once,TGTGCCAGCAGAAGACAGGGATACACAGATACGCAGTATTTT,CASRRQGYTDTQYF
TRBJ1-5,TRBV4-1,.,.,TGCGCCAGCAGCCTACCAGGAGGCAATCAGCCCCAGCATTTT,CASSLPGGNQPQHF
TRBJ2-4,TRBV7-9,.,.,TGTGCCAGCAGCTTAGGGGGTCTCCCGCAGGACATTCAGTACTTC,CASSLGGLPQDIQYF
TRBJ2-3,TRBV7-2,TRBD1,.,TGTGCCAGCAGCTTAGGGGGACAGTATTCAGATACGCAGTATTTT,CASSLGGQYSDTQYF
TRBJ1-4,TRBV7-9,.,.,TGTGCCAGCAGCTTCAACCAGGGAGGGTTTGAAAAACTGTTTTTT,CASSFNQGGFEKLFF
TRBJ2-2,TRBV5-4,.,.,TGTGCCAGCAGCGGGCAGAGGAGGACCGGGGAGCTGTTTTTT,CASSGQRRTGELFF
TRBJ2-1,TRBV11-2,TRBD2,.,TGTGCCAGCAGCTTAGGTCTAGCGGGAGGGCCGTCCTACAATGAGCAGTTCTTC,CASSLGLAGGPSYNEQFF
TRBJ1-1,TRBV15,.,.,TGTGCCACCAGTAGGGGGGCGGACACTGAAGCTTTCTTT,CATSRGADTEAFF
TRBJ1-1,TRBV19,.,.,TGTGCCAGTAGTATTGACGGGTACAACACTGAAGCTTTCTTT,CASSIDGYNTEAFF
TRBJ1-6,TRBV27,.,few,TGTGCCAGCAGTTTAAGGCGGTCTGGGGTGGAAGCTTCACCCCTCCACTTT,CASSLRRSGVEASPLHF
TRBJ1-6,TRBV28,.,.,TGTGCCAGCATCTTGGCGGGGCCCTTCATAGGTTCACCCCTCCACTTT,CASILAGPFIGSPLHF
TRBJ1-2,TRBV6-1,TRBD1,.,TGTGCCAGCAGTGGGACAGGTGAGAACTATGGCTACACCTTC,CASSGTGENYGYTF
TRBJ1-2,TRBV6-5,.,.,TGTGCCAGCAGTCCAGACCGATCTCATAACTATGGCTACACCTTC,CASSPDRSHNYGYTF
TRBJ2-3,TRBV7-6,TRBD2,.,TGTGCCAGCAGCTTGGCGGGAGTCGCAGATACGCAGTATTTT,CASSLAGVADTQYF
TRBJ2-1,TRBV7-9,TRBD2,.,TGTGCCAGCAGCCCTTGGGAGCGGGGGGGTGATGAGCAGTTCTTC,CASSPWERGGDEQFF
TRBJ1-6,TRBV5-1,.,.,TGCGCCAGCCGGGACGATGGTAGCTCCTATAATTCACCCCTCCACTTT,CASRDDGSSYNSPLHF
TRBJ1-2,TRBV7-2,.,.,TGTGCCAGCAGCTTATTTCGAGGGGGATTATATGGCTACACCTTC,CASSLFRGGLYGYTF
TRBJ2-2,TRBV7-2,TRBD1,.,TGTGCCAGCAGCCCACAGGGGGTGAAAGGCACCGGGGAGCTGTTTTTT,CASSPQGVKGTGELFF
TRBJ1-2,TRBV29-1,TRBD1,.,TGCAGCGTGGGACAGGGGGCGTCCCCTTATGGCTACACCTTC,CSVGQGASPYGYTF
TRBJ1-1,TRBV28,TRBD1,.,TGTGCCAGCAGTTTAAGACAGGGGGAAGCTTTCTTT,CASSLRQGEAFF
TRBJ1-4,TRBV2,TRBD1,.,TGTGCCAGCAGTGACAGGGGGCGCGGTGAAAAACTGTTTTTT,CASSDRGRGEKLFF
TRBJ1-3,TRBV5-1,.,few,TGCGCCAGCAGCTTGGCGGGACCTGGAAACACCATATATTTT,CASSLAGPGNTIYF
TRBJ1-1,TRBV7-2,.,.,TGTGCCAGCAGCTTAGAACAAAACACTGAAGCTTTCTTT,CASSLEQNTEAFF
TRBJ1-6,TRBV19,.,.,TGTGCCAGTAGTATAGAGGGGACCTCCTATAATTCACCCCTCCACTTT,CASSIEGTSYNSPLHF
TRBJ1-2,TRBV29-1,.,.,TGCAGCGTTGAGGGAAGGGGATACGGCTACACCTTC,CSVEGRGYGYTF
TRBJ2-2,TRBV15,.,.,TGTGCCACCAGCCTTACTAGAGTGAACACCGGGGAGCTGTTTTTT,CATSLTRVNTGELFF
TRBJ2-5,TRBV5-1,TRBD2,once,TGCGCCAGCAGCTTGGGGGGACTAGCGGGAGACCAAGAGACCCAGTACTTC,CASSLGGLAGDQETQYF
TRBJ1-1,TRBV18,.,.,TGTGCCAGCTCCCCCGGACTGATTGAAGCTTTCTTT,CASSPGLIEAFF